Listed below are T cell receptor beta chains from one sample, sequenced in a study of cytomegalovirus exposure and HLA in healthy donors. Clones were sequenced by immunoSEQ multiplex PCR, and TCRdb holds only the in-frame ones, with some missing. The table shows some 93,000 clones, with over 55% occurring only once. Sequencing was carried out using PBMCs. These receptors came from a boy younger than 18 in good health and CMV-seropositive. The CDR3 runs from the conserved cysteine through the conserved F or W. For some rows the clone size is stated as once, few or many, or as a class when expanded; others skip it.

TRBV21-1	NA	TRBJ2-2	CASSNWDRKANTGELFF
TRBV5-1	NA	TRBJ1-5	CASSLGGDQPQNF
TRBV5-1	NA	TRBJ1-4	CASSRDGATNEKLFF
TRBV30	NA	TRBJ2-7	CAWGTGDYEQYF
TRBV9	NA	TRBJ1-2	CASSVGQEATYGYTF
TRBV29-1	few	TRBJ2-3	CSAETSGSTDTQYF
TRBV5-6	few	TRBJ2-7	CASSYTEGTQYF
TRBV19	NA	TRBJ1-1	CASRRGNTEAFF
TRBV28	NA	TRBJ2-5	CASRVTGGDQETQYF
TRBV19	NA	TRBJ2-6	CASSIQGTGANVLTF
TRBV6-5	NA	TRBJ2-1	CASSGRGASYNEQFF
TRBV18	NA	TRBJ1-1	CASSPAAYTEAFF
TRBV7-9	NA	TRBJ2-7	CASSLAQGQFSEQYF
TRBV9	once	TRBJ2-1	CASSVGPLASGYNEQFF
TRBV29-1	NA	TRBJ1-2	CSVVAQNGYTF
TRBV5-1	NA	TRBJ1-2	CASSRGEGARIKGYTF
TRBV4-3	NA	TRBJ2-7	CASSQGGVSHEQYF
TRBV25-1	few	TRBJ1-4	CASRGGFTRGEKLFF
TRBV11-2	few	TRBJ1-2	CASSPTDRTHGYTF
TRBV5-1	NA	TRBJ1-4	CASSLEQLNEKLFF
TRBV18	few	TRBJ1-1	CASSPAQGGYTEAFF
TRBV30	NA	TRBJ1-3	CAWSGGQGHTIYF
TRBV27	once	TRBJ2-5	CASSLWGGETQYF
TRBV30	NA	NA	CAWSSSYSYEQYF
TRBV7-9	NA	TRBJ2-2	CASSPLTGGVTGELFF
TRBV6-5	few	TRBJ2-5	CASSPRGEETQYF
TRBV5-1	once	TRBJ2-1	CASSLEGAVEQFF
TRBV5-1	few	TRBJ2-1	CASRESSYNEQFF
TRBV11-2	NA	TRBJ1-1	CASSFLGTEAFF
TRBV9	few	TRBJ2-7	CASSVGTSGYEQYF
TRBV19	NA	TRBJ1-5	CASSIPGLNQPQHF
TRBV6-6	NA	TRBJ1-1	CASSSPGTGTEAFF
TRBV9	once	TRBJ1-2	CASSVTGTANYGYTF
TRBV6-5	NA	TRBJ1-2	CASSSDRGDGYTF
TRBV7-9	NA	TRBJ1-1	CASSFSSEGAMNTEAFF
TRBV7-2	NA	TRBJ2-5	CASNQGGASETQYF
TRBV27	NA	TRBJ1-1	CATTGQGNTEAFF
TRBV30	NA	TRBJ1-5	CAWSGGTGGLQPQHF
TRBV5-1	NA	TRBJ2-3	CASSLAGTGGIVDTQYF
TRBV2	NA	TRBJ1-6	CASSVTPGQSPLHF
TRBV30	NA	TRBJ2-1	CAWTPLGGGAFNEQFF
TRBV9	NA	TRBJ1-3	CASSVDGVPGNTIYF
TRBV7-2	NA	TRBJ2-7	CASSLARGSGRENEQYF
TRBV5-6	NA	TRBJ1-2	CASSLAVGYTF
TRBV14	NA	TRBJ2-3	CASSFTRDTQYF
TRBV7-9	NA	TRBJ2-7	CASSSPGGVTYEQYF